The 15 T cell receptor beta chains listed next were all sequenced from one sample in a study of cytomegalovirus exposure and HLA in healthy donors. Sequenced by immunoSEQ multiplex PCR; TCRdb stores in-frame clones only, minus some. The sample comprises 350,000 or so clones, about nine tenths of which are singletons, and 0.84% rests with the top ten. Sequenced material: PBMCs. Every receptor here comes from a woman aged 18-29 years in good health and CMV-seronegative.

CDR3 DNA: TGCGCCAGCCGACTCATGGGGGGTCCCTCCACAGATACGCAGTATTTT. It codes for CASRLMGGPSTDTQYF. The rearrangement joins TRBV4-1 to TRBJ2-3; D may be TRBD2 (6 bases). This CDR3 is 16 amino acids long. Germline CDR1 MGHRA, CDR2 YSYEKL. V was pared by 8 bases and J by 2 bases, with 20 bases between.

The chain's CDR3 is CASSDSTGQGPYEQYF. The CDR3 DNA is TGTGCCAGCAGTGACTCCACGGGACAGGGCCCCTACGAGCAGTACTTC. The V and J genes are TRBV2 and TRBJ2-7; 9 bases fit TRBD1. Trimming took 3 bases from V and 2 from J; bases not matched to a gene: 8. CDR3 length: 16 amino acids. Germline loops: CDR1 SNHLY, CDR2 FYNNEI.

V usage is TRBV28 and J usage is TRBJ1-4; TRBD1 agrees at 8 bases. V lost 6 bases to trimming and J lost 7 bases; unmatched junction nucleotides: 7. In germline, CDR1 is MDHEN, CDR2 SYDVKM. The CDR3 contains 14 residues. CDR3 sequence reads: CASSTGGGGEKLFF. The CDR3 DNA is TGTGCCAGCAGCACAGGGGGGGGAGGTGAAAAACTGTTTTTT.

The chain carries TRBV7-2 and TRBJ1-2, with D possibly being TRBD1 (5 bases). The CDR3 is 15 residues long. Trimming pared 1 base from V and 1 base from J, leaving 10 bases between. Germline V gene data show CDR1 as SGHTA and CDR2 as FQGNSA. This CDR3 is CASSLVLDSNYGYTF. In nucleotides, the CDR3 is TGTGCCAGCAGCTTAGTACTCGACAGTAACTATGGCTACACCTTC.

The J gene is TRBJ2-3, the V gene TRBV19, with 9 bases matching TRBD1. The CDR3 is 17 amino acids. From germline, CDR1 is LNHDA and CDR2 SQIVND (reference sequence). Trimming removed 4 bases from V and 6 bases from J; junction bases left unmatched: 14. This CDR3 is CASSRGQGILLGDTQYF. DNA of the CDR3: TGTGCCAGTAGTAGAGGACAGGGGATTCTCTTGGGGGATACGCAGTATTTT.

This chain connects TRBV9 to TRBJ2-2, with 7 bases aligning to TRBD2. The CDR3 totals 15 residues. J lost 7 bases, V lost 6 bases, and 12 bases had no gene match. Germline CDR1 is SGDLS and CDR2 is YYNGEE. CDR3 residues: CASKVGGTNDGELFF. The DNA for the CDR3 is TGTGCCAGCAAAGTGGGAGGGACCAACGACGGGGAGCTGTTTTTT.

This sequence joins TRBV6-1 and TRBJ1-3, with TRBD1 as a possible D gene (6 bases). Trimming stripped 8 bases from V and 2 bases from J, with 13 bases between. Germline CDR1 reads MNHNS; CDR2 reads SASEGT. CDR3 length: 14 amino acids. CDR3 nucleotides: TGTGCCAGCCGAGGGGGGGCAACTGGAAACACCATATATTTT. This sequence encodes CASRGGATGNTIYF.

The chain employs TRBV7-3 and TRBJ2-5; 8 positions agree with TRBD1. From germline, CDR1 is SGHTA and CDR2 FQGTGA. This CDR3 contains 15 residues. V trimming: 5 bases; J trimming: 10 bases; junction bases outside the gene matches: 15. CDR3: CASSPRGQGGGIQYF. The CDR3 DNA is TGTGCCAGCAGCCCAAGAGGACAGGGTGGGGGAATCCAGTACTTC.

The CDR3 DNA reads as TGCGCCAGCAGCTCACCCACAGGGGGCACTGAAGCTTTCTTT. Residues: CASSSPTGGTEAFF. The V call is TRBV4-1, the J call TRBJ1-1; 8 bases map to TRBD1. Germline V gene data show CDR1 as MGHRA and CDR2 as YSYEKL. The CDR3 consists of 14 residues. Losses at the gene ends were 5 bases for V and 4 bases for J; bases not matched to a gene: 6.

The chain joins TRBV18 to TRBJ1-1; possibly TRBD1 for D (5 bases). The CDR3 runs 16 residues. Germline V gene lookup returns CDR1 KGHSH and CDR2 LQKENI. V dropped 3 bases and J dropped 4 bases, with 18 bases sitting between them. CDR3 nucleotides: TGTGCCAGCTCACCTACGGGGGAGACTGTTGCCACTGAAGCTTTCTTT. It translates to CASSPTGETVATEAFF.

V gene TRBV5-1 combines with J gene TRBJ2-1; 11 nucleotides align to TRBD2. Germline CDR1 is SGHRS and CDR2 is YFSETQ. The ends lost 3 bases at V and 5 bases at J; junction bases unmatched: 4. The CDR3 spans 15 residues. Here the CDR3 reads CASSSRLAGNNEQFF. The CDR3 DNA follows: TGCGCCAGCAGCTCTAGACTAGCGGGAAACAATGAGCAGTTCTTC.

This clone has just one count. The chain uses TRBV29-1 and TRBJ1-3, with D possibly TRBD1 on 6 matching bases. In germline, CDR1 is SQVTM, CDR2 ANQGSEA. This CDR3 contains 13 residues. Trimming removed 4 bases from V and 3 bases from J, with 10 bases in between. The CDR3 reads CSVVRGNGNTIYF. Written as DNA, the CDR3 is TGCAGCGTTGTCAGGGGCAATGGAAACACCATATATTTT.

The CDR3 reads CASSYEKAGEAFF. CDR3 bases: TGTGCCAGCAGTTACGAGAAAGCAGGTGAAGCTTTCTTT. The chain couples TRBV6-6 to TRBJ1-1; D is uncertain. Germline CDR1 and CDR2: MNHNY and SVGAGI (reference sequence). The CDR3 totals 13 residues. Deletions cut 2 bases from V and 7 bases from J, with 11 bases between.

This clone was seen just once. This CDR3 is also generated by other DNA sequences in the sample. The V and J genes are TRBV7-9 and TRBJ1-5; 8 nucleotides align to TRBD1. V trimming: 5 bases; J trimming: 1 base; junction bases outside the gene matches: 4. Germline lookup yields CDR1 SEHNR and CDR2 FQNEAQ (reference sequence). This CDR3 is built from 15 residues. DNA of the CDR3: TGTGCCAGCAGCCGCGGACAGGGAAGCAATCAGCCCCAGCATTTT. It codes for CASSRGQGSNQPQHF. Filled out from reference TRBV7-9 and TRBJ1-5, the complete variable domain reads DTGVSQNPRHKITKRGQNVTFRCDPISEHNRLYWYRQTLGQGPEFLTYFQNEAQLEKSRLLSDRFSAERPKGSFSTLEIQRTEQGDSAMYLCASSRGQGSNQPQHFGDGTRLSIL.

About this clone: Other nucleotide sequences in the sample specify the same CDR3. The J gene is TRBJ1-1, the V gene TRBV5-4; tentative D call: TRBD1 (6 bases). The ends were cut back, 2 bases at V and 4 bases at J, with 9 bases in the middle. Germline CDR1 and CDR2: SGHNT and YYREEE (reference sequence). This CDR3 is 13 amino acids long. CDR3 in DNA: TGTGCCAGCAGCTTATTAGGGGGCACTGAAGCTTTCTTT. Its protein product is CASSLLGGTEAFF.